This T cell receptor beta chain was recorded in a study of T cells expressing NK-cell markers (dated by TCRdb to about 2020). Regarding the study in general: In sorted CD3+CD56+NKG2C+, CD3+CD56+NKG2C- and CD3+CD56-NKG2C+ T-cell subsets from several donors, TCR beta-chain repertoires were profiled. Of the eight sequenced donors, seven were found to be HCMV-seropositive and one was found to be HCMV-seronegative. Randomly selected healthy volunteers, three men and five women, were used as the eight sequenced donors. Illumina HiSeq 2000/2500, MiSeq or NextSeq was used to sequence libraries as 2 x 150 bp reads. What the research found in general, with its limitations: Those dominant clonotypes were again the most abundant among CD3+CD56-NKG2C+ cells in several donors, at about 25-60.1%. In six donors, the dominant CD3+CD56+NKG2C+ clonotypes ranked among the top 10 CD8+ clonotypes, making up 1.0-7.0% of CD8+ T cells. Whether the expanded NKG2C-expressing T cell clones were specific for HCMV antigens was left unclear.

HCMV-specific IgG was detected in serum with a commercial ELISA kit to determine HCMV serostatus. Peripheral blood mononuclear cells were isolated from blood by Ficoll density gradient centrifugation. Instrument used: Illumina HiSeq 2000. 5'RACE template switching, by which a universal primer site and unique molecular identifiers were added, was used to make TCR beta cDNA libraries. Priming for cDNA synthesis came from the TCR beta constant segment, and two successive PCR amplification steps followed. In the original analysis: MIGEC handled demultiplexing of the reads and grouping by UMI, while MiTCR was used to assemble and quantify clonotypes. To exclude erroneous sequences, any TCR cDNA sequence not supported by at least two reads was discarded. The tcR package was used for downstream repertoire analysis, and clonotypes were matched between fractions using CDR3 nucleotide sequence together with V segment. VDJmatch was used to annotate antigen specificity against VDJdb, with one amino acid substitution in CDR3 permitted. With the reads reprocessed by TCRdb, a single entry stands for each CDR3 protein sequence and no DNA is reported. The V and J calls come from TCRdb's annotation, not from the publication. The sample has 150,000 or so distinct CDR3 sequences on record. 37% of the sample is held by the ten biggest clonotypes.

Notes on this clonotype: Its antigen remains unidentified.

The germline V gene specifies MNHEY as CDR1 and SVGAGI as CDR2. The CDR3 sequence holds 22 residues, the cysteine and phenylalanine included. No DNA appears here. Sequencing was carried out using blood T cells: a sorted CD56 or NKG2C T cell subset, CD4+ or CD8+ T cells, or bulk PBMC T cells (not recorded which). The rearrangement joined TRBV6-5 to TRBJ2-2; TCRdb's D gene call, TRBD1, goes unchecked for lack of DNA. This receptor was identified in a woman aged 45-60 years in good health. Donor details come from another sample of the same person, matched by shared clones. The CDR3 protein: CASSYQGTGGTASVSNTGELFF.